What follows are 16 T cell receptor beta chains derived from one specimen sequenced in a study of CD8 T cells in Susac syndrome (dated by TCRdb to the late 2010s). The library came from the immunoSEQ multiplex PCR assay. RNA was extracted with the RNeasy kit and roughly 0.45 to 1 ug was reverse transcribed using random hexamers. The raw public data were reprocessed by TCRdb itself: fastp quality trimming at Q25, MiXCR clonotype calling, in-frame beta chains only. One record per CDR3 amino acid sequence lists the most common genes and DNA. This sample gives around 200,000 distinct CDR3 sequences in total; about 95% of them show up just once. The ten largest clones capture 0.1% of the sample. The sequenced sample consisted of CD4+ T cells from PBMCs. Receptor source: a human donor in good health.

This clonotype was seen once. V usage is TRBV28 and J usage is TRBJ1-5; D unresolved. The germline V gene has CDR1 MDHEN and CDR2 SYDVKM. The V gene lost 8 bases and the J gene lost 7 bases, with 12 bases spanning the gap. This CDR3 is 12 amino acids long. Written as DNA, the CDR3 is TGTGCCAGCCACGGGTCGGGACAGCCCCAGCATTTT. It is translated as CASHGSGQPQHF.

Here the CDR3 reads CASSIVDTRKLFF. Written as DNA, the CDR3 is TGTGCCAGTAGTATAGTGGACACCAGAAAACTGTTTTTT. The V call is TRBV19, the J call TRBJ1-4; possible D gene TRBD1, 5 bases. There are 13 residues in the CDR3. V was trimmed by 1 base and J by 10 bases, leaving 10 bases between them. Germline V gene sequence: CDR1 LNHDA, CDR2 SQIVND (reference sequence).

This chain links TRBV9 with TRBJ2-6; no definite D call. Germline V CDR1 and CDR2: SGDLS, YYNGEE. There are 16 residues in the CDR3. The V gene lost 0 bases and the J gene lost 0 bases, with 7 bases spanning the gap. CDR3 sequence reads: CASSVGVFSGANVLTF. CDR3 coding DNA: TGTGCCAGCAGCGTAGGGGTATTCTCTGGGGCCAACGTCCTGACTTTC.

J is TRBJ2-1 and V is TRBV19, with D unresolved. CDR3 length: 13 residues. The ends were cut back, 0 bases at V and 9 bases at J, with 9 bases in the middle. The germline gives CDR1 LNHDA, CDR2 SQIVND (reference sequence). CDR3 loop: CASSIDGPGEQFF. CDR3 coding DNA: TGTGCCAGTAGTATAGACGGCCCGGGTGAGCAGTTCTTC. The full variable domain, its missing parts supplied by reference TRBV19 and TRBJ2-1, is DGGITQSPKYLFRKEGQNVTLSCEQNLNHDAMYWYRQDPGQGLRLIYYSQIVNDFQKGDIAEGYSVSREKKESFPLTVTSAQKNPTAFYLCASSIDGPGEQFFGPGTRLTVL.

This chain links TRBV2 with TRBJ2-1, with D uncertain. This CDR3 is built from 13 residues. CDR1 SNHLY and CDR2 FYNNEI come from the germline V gene. V gave up 4 bases and J gave up 4 bases, with 8 bases separating them. The CDR3 reads CASSGLGYNEQFF. DNA for the CDR3: TGTGCCAGCAGTGGACTGGGGTACAATGAGCAGTTCTTC.

This chain links TRBV29-1 with TRBJ1-2; D remains unclear. Trimming shortened V by 8 bases and J by 6 bases, and 13 bases separated the two germline ends. Per the germline V gene, CDR1 is SQVTM and CDR2 is ANQGSEA. CDR3 length: 11 residues. This CDR3 is CSHITGHGYTF. Written as DNA, the CDR3 is TGCAGCCATATCACGGGTCATGGCTACACCTTC.

The chain links TRBV20-1 to TRBJ2-1; 8 nucleotides match TRBD2. From germline, CDR1 is DFQATT and CDR2 SNEGSKA (reference sequence). V was clipped by 2 bases and J by 7 bases; unmatched bases: 10. The CDR3 runs 15 residues. CDR3 residues: CSARPPGTRGNEQFF. The CDR3 DNA is TGCAGTGCTAGACCCCCCGGGACTAGGGGAAATGAGCAGTTCTTC.

The gene calls are TRBV15 and TRBJ2-6, with unresolved D. The CDR3 runs 15 residues. CDR1 is LNHNV and CDR2 is YYDKDF in the germline V gene (reference sequence). The V end was cut by 6 bases, the J end by 0 bases, with 9 bases between. The CDR3 DNA is TGTGCCACCAGTGGCTTGCACTCTGGGGCCAACGTCCTGACTTTC. Translated, it gives CATSGLHSGANVLTF.

The chain joins TRBV6-1 to TRBJ1-5; D may be TRBD1 (6 bases). The germline V gene encodes CDR1 MNHNS and CDR2 SASEGT. CDR3 size: 16 residues. V lost 6 bases and J lost 7, with 22 bases in between. The CDR3 DNA reads as TGTGCCAGCAGCAGAGGGGCTATGGGGGCCGGGCAGCCCCAGCATTTT. Translation: CASSRGAMGAGQPQHF.

The CDR3 is CSGSQVFDTEAFF. DNA of the CDR3: TGCAGCGGCTCCCAGGTTTTTGACACTGAAGCTTTCTTT. This sequence joins TRBV29-1 and TRBJ1-1; D unclear. The CDR3 contains 13 residues. CDR1 SQVTM and CDR2 ANQGSEA come from the germline V gene. V dropped 7 bases and J dropped 3 bases, with 15 bases sitting between them.

This rearrangement joins TRBV20-1 to TRBJ1-5, with a tentative D call TRBD1 (5 bases). Between the trimmed V and J ends, which lost 5 bases and 1 base, there was a span of 6 bases. From germline, CDR1 is DFQATT and CDR2 SNEGSKA (reference sequence). CDR3 size: 12 residues. For the CDR3, the DNA is TGCAGTGCTGCAGGGAGCAATCAGCCCCAGCATTTT. This codes for CSAAGSNQPQHF.

This clonotype appeared a few times. V and J are TRBV6-1 and TRBJ2-1; the match to TRBD1 covers 9 bases. The CDR3 length is 13 residues. The V gene's germline CDR1 is MNHNS and CDR2 SASEGT. The trim removed 3 bases at V and 14 bases at J, leaving 8 bases unmatched. The CDR3 reads CASSEGQGRKEFF. CDR3 DNA sequence: TGTGCCAGCAGTGAGGGACAGGGACGTAAGGAGTTCTTC.

The rearrangement joins TRBV5-4 to TRBJ2-1, with D perhaps assigned TRBD1 or TRBD2 (5 bases each). With 4 bases removed from V and 5 bases from J, the gap between germline ends came to 19 bases. The CDR3 is made up of 16 amino acids. Germline assignment: CDR1 SGHNT and CDR2 YYREEE (reference sequence). The CDR3 DNA reads as TGTGCCAGCAGCAGAGACGGGACGGTTGGGAACAATGAGCAGTTCTTC. Translated: CASSRDGTVGNNEQFF.

The chain combines TRBV15 with TRBJ2-2; D ambiguous. V lost 0 bases and J lost 4, with 0 bases in between. Per germline, CDR1 LNHNV and CDR2 YYDKDF (reference sequence). The CDR3 sequence is 12 residues long. CDR3 residues: CATSRDTGELFF. DNA of the CDR3: TGTGCCACCAGCAGAGACACCGGGGAGCTGTTTTTT.

This clonotype was found once. J is TRBJ2-1 and V is TRBV30; D might be TRBD1 (6 bases). Germline V gene sequence: CDR1 GTSNPN, CDR2 SVGIG (reference sequence). V was clipped by 5 bases and J by 10 bases, with 21 bases between them. The CDR3 has 14 residues. The CDR3 sequence: CAWAPGHTRREQFF. The CDR3 DNA sequence: TGTGCCTGGGCGCCGGGACATACAAGGCGGGAGCAGTTCTTC.

The V call is TRBV9, the J call TRBJ2-3; D unclear. The CDR3 runs 16 residues. V lost 4 bases, J lost 0 bases, and 15 bases lay in between. Germline CDR1 and CDR2: SGDLS and YYNGEE. The CDR3 reads CASSPGGTASTDTQYF. CDR3 coding DNA: TGTGCCAGCAGCCCAGGTGGTACAGCGAGCACAGATACGCAGTATTTT.